The sequence of this T cell receptor (beta chain) was determined in a study of blood T cell repertoires in COVID-19. Overall study context: There were acute and convalescent COVID-19 samples, and they came from the United States, Italy and Spain. T cells, B-cell-depleted T cells, or PBMCs supplied cDNA or gDNA.

A few counts support this clone. Here immunoSEQ multiplex PCR was the method, and the copy in TCRdb shows in-frame clones only, minus some. The sample includes around 120,000 clones, 75% to 85% of them seen just once. Germline-derived CDR1 and CDR2 are KGHDR and SFDVKD. CDR3 length: 15 amino acids. V lost 6 bases to trimming and J lost 7 bases; unmatched junction nucleotides: 11. This clonotype was obtained from a woman older than 75 with acute or convalescent COVID-19. The sequencing sample was made of peripheral blood. The chain employs TRBV24-1 and TRBJ2-3; 8 nucleotides agree with TRBD1. The CDR3 region is CATSSSGTGINTQYF. CDR3 DNA: TGTGCCACCAGTTCATCCGGGACAGGTATCAATACGCAGTATTTT.